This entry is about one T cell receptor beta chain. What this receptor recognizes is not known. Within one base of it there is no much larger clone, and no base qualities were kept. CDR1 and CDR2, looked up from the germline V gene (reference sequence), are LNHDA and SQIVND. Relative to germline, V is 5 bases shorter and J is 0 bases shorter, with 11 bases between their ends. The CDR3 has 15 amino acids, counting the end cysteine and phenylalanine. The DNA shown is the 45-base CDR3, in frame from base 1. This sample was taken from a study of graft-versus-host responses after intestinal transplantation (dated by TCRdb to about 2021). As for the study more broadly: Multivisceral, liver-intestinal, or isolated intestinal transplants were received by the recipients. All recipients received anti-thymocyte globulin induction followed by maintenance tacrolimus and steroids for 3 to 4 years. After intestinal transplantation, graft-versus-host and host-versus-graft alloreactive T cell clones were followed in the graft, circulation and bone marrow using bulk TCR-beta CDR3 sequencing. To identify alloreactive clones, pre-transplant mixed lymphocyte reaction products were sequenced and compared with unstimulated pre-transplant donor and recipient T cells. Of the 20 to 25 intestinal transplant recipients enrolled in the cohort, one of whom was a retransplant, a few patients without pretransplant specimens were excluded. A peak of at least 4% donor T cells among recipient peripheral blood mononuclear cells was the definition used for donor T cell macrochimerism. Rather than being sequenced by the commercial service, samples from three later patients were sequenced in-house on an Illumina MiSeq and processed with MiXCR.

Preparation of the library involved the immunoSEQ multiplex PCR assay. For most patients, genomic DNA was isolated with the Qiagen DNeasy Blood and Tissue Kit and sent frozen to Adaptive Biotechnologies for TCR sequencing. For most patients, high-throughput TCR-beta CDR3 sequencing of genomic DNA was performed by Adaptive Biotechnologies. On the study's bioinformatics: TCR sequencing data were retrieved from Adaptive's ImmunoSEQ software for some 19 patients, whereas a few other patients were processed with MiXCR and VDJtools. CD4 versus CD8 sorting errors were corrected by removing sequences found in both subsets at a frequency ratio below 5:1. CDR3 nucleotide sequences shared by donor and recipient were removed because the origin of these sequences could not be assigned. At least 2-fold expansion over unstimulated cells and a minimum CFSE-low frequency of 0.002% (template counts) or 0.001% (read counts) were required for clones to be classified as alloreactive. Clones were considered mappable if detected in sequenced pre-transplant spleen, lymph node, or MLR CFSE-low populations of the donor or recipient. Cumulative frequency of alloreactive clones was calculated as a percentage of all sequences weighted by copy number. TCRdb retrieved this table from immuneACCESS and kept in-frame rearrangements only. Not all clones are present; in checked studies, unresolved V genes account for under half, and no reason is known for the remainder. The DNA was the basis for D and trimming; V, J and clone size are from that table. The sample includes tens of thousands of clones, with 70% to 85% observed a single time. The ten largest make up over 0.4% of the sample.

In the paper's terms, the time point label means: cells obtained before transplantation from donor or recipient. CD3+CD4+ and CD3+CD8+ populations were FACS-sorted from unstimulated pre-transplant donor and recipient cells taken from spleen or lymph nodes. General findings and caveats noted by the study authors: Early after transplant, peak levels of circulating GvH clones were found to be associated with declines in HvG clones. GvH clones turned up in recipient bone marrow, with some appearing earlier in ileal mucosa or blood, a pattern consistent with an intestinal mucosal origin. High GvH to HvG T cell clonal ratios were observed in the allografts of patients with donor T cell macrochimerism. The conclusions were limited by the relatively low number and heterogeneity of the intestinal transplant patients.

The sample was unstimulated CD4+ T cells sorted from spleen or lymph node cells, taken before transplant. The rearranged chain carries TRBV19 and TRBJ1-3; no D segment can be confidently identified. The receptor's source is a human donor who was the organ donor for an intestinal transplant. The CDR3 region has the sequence CASSPRALSGNTIYF. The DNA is TGTGCCAGTAGTCCCCGGGCCCTCTCTGGAAACACCATATATTTT.